This passage covers 3 T cell receptor beta chains from one sample sequenced in a study of Graves' ophthalmopathy and Graves' hyperthyroidism. RNA transcripts were the source from which TCR beta CDR3 regions were amplified. HTBI primers served in a first-round RT-PCR, which a second-round multiplex PCR followed. TCRdb reanalysed the multiplex PCR reads using MiXCR and keeps one entry per CDR3 protein. The table shows roughly 700,000 distinct CDR3 sequences, with 40% occurring only once. Sequenced: peripheral blood. Every receptor here comes from an adult man with Graves' ophthalmopathy.

This clonotype came up many times. The chain couples TRBV7-9 to TRBJ1-5; TRBD1 matches 11 bases. V lost 5 bases and J lost 7; bases outside the gene matches: 10. Germline CDR1 reads SEHNR; CDR2 reads FQNEAQ (reference sequence). This CDR3 contains 16 residues. For the CDR3, the DNA is TGTGCCAGCAGCCGCTGGACAGGGGGCGCGGGGCAGCCCCAGCATTTT. It yields the protein CASSRWTGGAGQPQHF.

The V call is TRBV2, the J call TRBJ1-2, with D uncertain. This CDR3 has 14 residues. Trimming cost V 8 bases and J 4 bases, with 17 bases left between them. The germline V gene encodes CDR1 SNHLY and CDR2 FYNNEI. DNA of the CDR3: TGTGCCAGCTCACCACTAACTTTCACCTATGGCTACACCTTC. It is translated as CASSPLTFTYGYTF.

The rearrangement uses TRBV6-5 and TRBJ1-1, with D possibly being TRBD1 (6 bases). Germline CDR1 is MNHEY and CDR2 is SVGAGI. This CDR3 region has 14 residues. Trimming removed 3 bases from V and 3 bases from J, with 11 bases in between. DNA of the CDR3: TGTGCCAGCAGTTATAGGCCAGGGGACACTGAAGCTTTCTTT. The encoded protein is CASSYRPGDTEAFF.